The TCR beta chain described here comes from a study of CXCR3 chemokines and chemotherapy response in bladder cancer (dated by TCRdb to the early 2020s). Context from the whole study: Whether chemotherapy response in human bladder cancer was predicted by intratumoral CXCR3 chemokine system activity was examined in the study.

The library relied on PCR. Sequencing took place on an Illumina HiSeq 2500. TCRdb applied fastp at Q25 and MiXCR to the public reads, then kept only in-frame beta chains. Each entry is one CDR3 protein sequence, shown with its most common DNA and genes. This sample holds over 10,000 distinct CDR3 sequences; roughly an eighth were observed only once. The ten largest make up approximately 26% of the sample. The germline V gene sets CDR1 to MNHNS and CDR2 to SASEGT. The CDR3 holds 13 amino acids from the cysteine to the phenylalanine. Only the CDR3 part of the read is kept: 39 bases, read in frame from the first base. The V end loses 3 bases and the J end loses 2 bases, and a stretch of 8 bases separates them. In its sample, this clonotype was seen many times. No antigen is known for it. No much larger clonotype is one base removed from it; base qualities were not supplied.

The biological material was taken from a patient whose treatment included neoadjuvant chemotherapy. This TCR was sampled from a human donor with bladder cancer that did not respond to neoadjuvant chemotherapy. Recombination linked TRBV6-1 to TRBJ2-7; the D gene cannot be resolved reliably. The CDR3 reads CASSEQAAYEQYF. The nucleotide sequence is TGTGCCAGCAGTGAGCAGGCAGCCTACGAGCAGTACTTC.